Listed below are T cell receptor beta chains from one sample, sequenced in a study of blood T cell repertoires in COVID-19. Method: immunoSEQ multiplex PCR; TCRdb's copy keeps in-frame clones and lacks some. The profile shows 200,000 or so clones, approximately 80% of them singletons. The sequencing input was PBMCs or T cells enriched from blood (not recorded which). These receptors came from a woman aged 40 to 55 with acute COVID-19. The CDR3 runs from the conserved cysteine through the conserved F or W.

V gene,CDR3 protein
TRBV18,CASSATRLAGGWSYEQYF
TRBV7-2,CASSLRQGAGQPQHF
TRBV7-2,CASSLVSGPSGNEQYF
TRBV24-1,CATSDLKTGLKETQYF
TRBV25-1,CASSRIGGTEAFF
TRBV7-6,CASSLSSATGELFF
TRBV2,CASSEFRETQYF
TRBV5-1,CASSSRTGGGDGYTF
TRBV5-6,CASSLPTDTQYF
TRBV10-3,CAISESKVGTAYGYTF
TRBV10-2,CASSGLAGGQETQYF
TRBV30,CAWSSTRESHNEQFF
TRBV9,CASSVRTGATGELFF
TRBV4-2,CASSQDPGDSYNEQFF
TRBV6-5,CASIPTGSGNTIYF
TRBV5-4,CASSPRASGGAKQFF
TRBV9,CASSVGSGSNQPQHF
TRBV6-1,CASSEATGVRKLFF
TRBV2,CASTGGYGYTF
TRBV24-1,CATSEDRSVYNEQFF
TRBV5-5,CASSLKGRGNRVERGYTF
TRBV27,CASSLSRRAKQPQHF
TRBV29-1,CSVEEDRVAGELFF
TRBV5-1,CASSLDGDPFGTIYF
TRBV4-2,CASSQDGGAGQETQYF
TRBV7-9,CASSAGLAVAYNEQFF
TRBV5-1,CASRLRGREETQYF
TRBV9,CASSTRGGTSGTNSYNEQFF
TRBV6-5,CASSFKSGTGNQPQHF
TRBV5-1,CASRDPLRTAAEAFF
TRBV6-5,CASSYSPVSRKLFF
TRBV5-1,CASSSTGLLNTEAFF
TRBV28,CASSSGLAGANEQFF
TRBV6-2/TRBV6-3,CASSYSPDRAHEQYF
TRBV3-1/TRBV3-2,CASSRGGEQFF
TRBV20-1,CSASLPGEGNSPLHF
TRBV3-1/TRBV3-2,CASSRQANTGELFF
TRBV18,CASSPPRGETQYF
TRBV19,CASSITRLAEETQYF
TRBV29-1,CSVEGAGLFKGYTF
TRBV14,CASSQDIVLNIQYF
TRBV2,CASSEVVEVTGELFF
TRBV5-1,CASSLGTTSSYNEQFF
TRBV2,CASGTSALNEQFF
TRBV13,CASSRTGSYGYTF
TRBV16,CASSPDRNNQPQHF
TRBV19,CASKRAGGFYEQYF
TRBV18,CASSRTGSMNTEAFF
TRBV2,CASRPRTGSSYNEQFF
TRBV24-1,CATSDLPRKDRDGYTF
TRBV4-1,CASSRDPIEGTGRFRSNQPQHF
TRBV19,CASSIRARQGSWNQPQHF
TRBV4-3,CASSPGARVASGANVLTF
TRBV4-2,CASSQEGLAGVSYNEQFF
TRBV7-8,CASSFGQGGDEQYF
TRBV7-9,CASSSPPGGTNTGELFF
TRBV7-8,CASSLDTGGGGYGYTF
TRBV7-9,CASSLEQLRGYTF
TRBV10-3,CAIREEKDIDTQYF